The source of this TCR beta chain is a study of blood T cell repertoires in COVID-19. Study summary: The analysed material was cDNA or gDNA that came from T cells, B-cell-depleted T cells, or PBMCs.

Using immunoSEQ multiplex PCR, the repertoire was profiled, and TCRdb retains in-frame clones only, with some absent. The repertoire has 300,000 to 350,000 clones, about 87% of them found once; the top ten carry 6% to 7%. V was cut by 4 bases and J by 6 bases, with 16 bases left in between. This CDR3 comprises 15 residues. In germline, CDR1 is SNHLY, CDR2 FYNNEI. Sample: peripheral blood. The receptor's source is a woman between 45 and 60 years old with COVID-19, enrolled during active disease. The V call is TRBV2, the J call TRBJ2-1; D perhaps matches TRBD2 (6 bases). The CDR3 spells CASSVTYGSFNEQFF. The CDR3 coding sequence is TGTGCCAGCAGTGTAACCTACGGGAGTTTCAATGAGCAGTTCTTC.